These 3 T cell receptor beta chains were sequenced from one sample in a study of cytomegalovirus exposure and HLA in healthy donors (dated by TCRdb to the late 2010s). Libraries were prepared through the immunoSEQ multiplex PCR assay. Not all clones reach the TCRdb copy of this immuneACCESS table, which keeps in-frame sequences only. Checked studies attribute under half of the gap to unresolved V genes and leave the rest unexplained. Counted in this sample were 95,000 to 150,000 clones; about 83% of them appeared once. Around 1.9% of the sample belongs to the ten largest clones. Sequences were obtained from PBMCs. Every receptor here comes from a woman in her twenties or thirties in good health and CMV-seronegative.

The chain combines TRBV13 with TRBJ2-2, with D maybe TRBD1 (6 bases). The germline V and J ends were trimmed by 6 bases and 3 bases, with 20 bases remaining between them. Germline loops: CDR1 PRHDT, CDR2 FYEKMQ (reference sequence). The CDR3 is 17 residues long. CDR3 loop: CASRERQVSWDTGELFF. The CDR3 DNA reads TGTGCCAGCAGGGAAAGACAGGTTTCATGGGACACCGGGGAGCTGTTTTTT.

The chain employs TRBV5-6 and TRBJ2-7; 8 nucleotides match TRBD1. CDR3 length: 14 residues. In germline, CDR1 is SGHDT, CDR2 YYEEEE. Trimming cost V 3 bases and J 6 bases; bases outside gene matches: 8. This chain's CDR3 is CASSWDRTAAEQYF. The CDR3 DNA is TGTGCCAGCAGCTGGGACAGGACCGCCGCCGAGCAGTACTTC.

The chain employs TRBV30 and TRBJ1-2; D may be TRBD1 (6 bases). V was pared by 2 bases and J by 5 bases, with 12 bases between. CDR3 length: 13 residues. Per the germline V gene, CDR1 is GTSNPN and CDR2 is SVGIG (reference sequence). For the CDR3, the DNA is TGTGCCTGGAGTTTCAGGGGAGGGTATGGCTACACCTTC. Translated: CAWSFRGGYGYTF.